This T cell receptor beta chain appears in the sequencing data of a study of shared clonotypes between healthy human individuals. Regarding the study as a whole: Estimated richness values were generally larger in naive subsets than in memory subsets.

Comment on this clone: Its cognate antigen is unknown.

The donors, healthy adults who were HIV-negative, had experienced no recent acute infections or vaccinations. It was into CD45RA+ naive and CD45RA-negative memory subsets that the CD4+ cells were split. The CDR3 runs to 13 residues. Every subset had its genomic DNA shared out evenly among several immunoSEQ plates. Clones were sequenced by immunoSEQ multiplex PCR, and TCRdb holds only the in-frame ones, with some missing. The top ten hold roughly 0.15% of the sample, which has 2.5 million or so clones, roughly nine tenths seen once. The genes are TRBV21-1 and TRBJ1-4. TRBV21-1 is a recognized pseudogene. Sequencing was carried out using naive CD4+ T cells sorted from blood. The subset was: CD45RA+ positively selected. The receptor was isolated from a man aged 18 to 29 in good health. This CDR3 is CDSPDRVGEKLFF. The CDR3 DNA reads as TGTGACTCCCCTGACCGGGTGGGTGAAAAACTGTTTTTT.